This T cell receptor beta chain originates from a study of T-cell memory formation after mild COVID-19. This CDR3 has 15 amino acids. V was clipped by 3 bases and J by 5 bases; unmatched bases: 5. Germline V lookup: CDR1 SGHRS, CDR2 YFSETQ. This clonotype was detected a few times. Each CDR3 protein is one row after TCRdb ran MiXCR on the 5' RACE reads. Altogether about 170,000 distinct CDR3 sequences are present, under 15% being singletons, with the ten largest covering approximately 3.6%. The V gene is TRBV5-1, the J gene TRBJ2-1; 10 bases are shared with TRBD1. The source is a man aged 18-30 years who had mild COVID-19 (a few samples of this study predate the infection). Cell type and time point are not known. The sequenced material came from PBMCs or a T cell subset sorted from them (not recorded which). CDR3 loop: CASSSPGQGNNEQFF. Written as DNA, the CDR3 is TGCGCCAGCAGCTCTCCGGGACAGGGGAACAATGAGCAGTTCTTC.